Shown below are 7 T cell receptor beta chains from a single sample sequenced in a study of PD-1 blockade in classical Hodgkin lymphoma. The method was immunoSEQ multiplex PCR; TCRdb's version includes in-frame clones alone and lacks a portion of them. The data hold approximately 61,000 clones, with about 85% observed a single time. This sample's time point: cycle 4 day 1 (C4D1), after 6 weeks of nivolumab. Patients all relapsed after autologous stem cell transplantation, and there was variation in brentuximab vedotin exposure. Sequenced here: peripheral blood mononuclear cells (PBMCs), sampled before the fourth cycle of nivolumab. Receptors were obtained from a human donor with classical Hodgkin lymphoma.

This sequence joins TRBV5-1 and TRBJ2-7; D is ambiguous. Germline loops: CDR1 SGHRS, CDR2 YFSETQ. Trimming stripped 4 bases from V and 0 bases from J, with 11 bases between. The CDR3 sequence is 14 residues long. The chain's CDR3 is CASSPTDPSYEQYF. The DNA for the CDR3 is TGCGCCAGCAGCCCGACGGATCCCTCCTACGAGCAGTACTTC. The variable domain in full, with the rest retrieved from reference TRBV5-1 and TRBJ2-7, is KAGVTQTPRYLIKTRGQQVTLSCSPISGHRSVSWYQQTPGQGLQFLFEYFSETQRNKGNFPGRFSGRQFSNSRSEMNVSTLELGDSALYLCASSPTDPSYEQYFGPGTRLTVT.

The sample holds one count of this clone. The chain employs TRBV2 and TRBJ1-5; a weak D match, TRBD1 (5 bases). The CDR3 consists of 12 residues. CDR1 is SNHLY and CDR2 is FYNNEI in the germline V gene. Trimming left V 7 bases short and J 6 bases short, with 10 bases between. CDR3 loop: CASTPGGQPQHF. The CDR3 DNA follows: TGTGCCAGCACTCCCGGGGGTCAGCCCCAGCATTTT.

The V call is TRBV27, the J call TRBJ1-5, with 9 bases fitting TRBD1. The CDR3 extends over 13 amino acids. V shed 8 bases, J shed 6 bases, and the junction held 5 bases outside the gene matches. Germline assignment: CDR1 MNHEY and CDR2 SMNVEV (reference sequence). CDR3 amino acids: CASGQGWGQPQHF. In DNA, the CDR3 is TGTGCCAGCGGACAGGGGTGGGGTCAGCCCCAGCATTTT.

This chain connects TRBV2 to TRBJ1-4; no clear D gene. Deletions cut 6 bases from V and 8 bases from J, with 16 bases between. The germline CDR1 and CDR2 sequences are SNHLY and FYNNEI. CDR3 size: 14 residues. Written as DNA, the CDR3 is TGTGCCAGCAGCGATACAAACGGTCGGGAAAAACTGTTTTTT. Translating it yields CASSDTNGREKLFF.

V is TRBV10-1 and J is TRBJ2-3; D perhaps matches TRBD1 (7 bases). The length of the CDR3 is 15 residues. The V gene's germline CDR1 is WNHNN and CDR2 SYGVQD (reference sequence). Trimming left V 4 bases short and J 5 bases short, with 16 bases between. Written as DNA, the CDR3 is TGCGCCAGCAGTGTGGAGGGGGCGCGGCGAGATACGCAGTATTTT. Translating gives CASSVEGARRDTQYF.

The chain has TRBV6-4 and TRBJ1-5; 7 bases are a match to TRBD1. Germline CDR1 MRHNA, CDR2 SNTAGT. This CDR3 has 15 residues. V was pared by 5 bases and J by 6 bases, with 10 bases of the junction left unmatched. CDR3 sequence (DNA): TGTGCCAGCAGTCACAGGGGAGTCTATTCTCAGCCCCAGCATTTT. As protein: CASSHRGVYSQPQHF.

V usage is TRBV5-1 and J usage is TRBJ2-2; 8 bases are shared with TRBD2. J lost 1 base, V lost 1 base, and 0 bases had no gene match. The CDR3 runs 15 residues. CDR1 and CDR2 (germline): SGHRS, YFSETQ. The CDR3 protein is CASSLSGGNTGELFF. The CDR3 bases are TGCGCCAGCAGCTTGAGCGGGGGGAACACCGGGGAGCTGTTTTTT. The complete variable domain, with remaining parts taken from reference TRBV5-1 and TRBJ2-2, reads KAGVTQTPRYLIKTRGQQVTLSCSPISGHRSVSWYQQTPGQGLQFLFEYFSETQRNKGNFPGRFSGRQFSNSRSEMNVSTLELGDSALYLCASSLSGGNTGELFFGEGSRLTVL.